This TCR beta chain stems from a study of T cell responses to AZD1222 COVID-19 vaccine. Study-wide points: After the peak T cell response, and only then, were repertoires sampled. Vaccine-associated CD4 TCRs spanned spike, dominant at 160-218 and 743-854. Females made up more of the donors, who were largely white British, and clonal diversity may have come out too low.

Assay: immunoSEQ multiplex PCR; the TCRdb copy retains only in-frame clones and omits some. The sample has fewer than 150,000 clones; about 92% are singletons. This CDR3 is built from 14 residues. Looked up from germline, CDR1 is SGDLS and CDR2 is YYNGEE. Trimming shortened V by 0 bases and J by 6 bases, and 7 bases separated the two germline ends. Note on this clone: What it binds is not known.

The gene calls are TRBV9 and TRBJ1-6, with a tentative D call TRBD1 (5 bases). The TCR sequence derives from an adult in good health. The sample in question was peripheral blood, obtained on day 0 of AZD1222 vaccination. CDR3 region: CASSVGQFNSPLHF. DNA of the CDR3: TGTGCCAGCAGCGTAGGACAGTTTAATTCACCCCTCCACTTT.